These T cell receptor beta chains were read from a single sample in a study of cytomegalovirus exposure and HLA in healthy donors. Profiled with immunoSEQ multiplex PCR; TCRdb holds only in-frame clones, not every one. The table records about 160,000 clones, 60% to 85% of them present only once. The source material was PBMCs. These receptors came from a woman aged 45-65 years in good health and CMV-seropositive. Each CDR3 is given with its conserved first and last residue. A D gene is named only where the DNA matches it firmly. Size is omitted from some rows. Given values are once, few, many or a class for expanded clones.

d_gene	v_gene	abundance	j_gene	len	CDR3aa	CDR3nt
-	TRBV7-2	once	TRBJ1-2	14	CASSFSAGTHGYTF	TGTGCCAGCAGCTTTTCGGCGGGGACCCATGGCTACACCTTC
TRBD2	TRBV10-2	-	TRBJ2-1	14	CASRLAGPYNEQFF	TGCGCCAGCAGGTTAGCGGGGCCCTACAATGAGCAGTTCTTC
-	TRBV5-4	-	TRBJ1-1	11	CASSYGNEAFF	TGTGCCAGCAGTTACGGGAACGAAGCTTTCTTT
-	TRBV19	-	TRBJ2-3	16	CASSISQGHVIDTQYF	TGTGCCAGTAGTATATCGCAGGGGCATGTCATAGATACGCAGTATTTT
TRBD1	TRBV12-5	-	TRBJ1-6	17	CASGLYRGTSYNSPLHF	TGTGCTAGTGGTTTATACAGGGGTACGTCCTATAATTCACCCCTCCACTTT
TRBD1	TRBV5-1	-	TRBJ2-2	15	CASSARTGDTGELFF	TGCGCCAGCAGCGCCCGGACAGGGGACACCGGGGAGCTGTTTTTT
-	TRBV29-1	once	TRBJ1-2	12	CSVLTPDYGYTF	TGCAGCGTTCTGACTCCCGACTATGGCTACACCTTC
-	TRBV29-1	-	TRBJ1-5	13	CSVAVDSNQPQHF	TGCAGCGTTGCGGTTGATAGCAATCAGCCCCAGCATTTT
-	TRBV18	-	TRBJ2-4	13	CASSQDPEDIQYF	TGTGCCAGCTCACAGGATCCCGAGGACATTCAGTACTTC
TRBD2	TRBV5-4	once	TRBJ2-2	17	CASSYAGTSGGSGELFF	TGTGCCAGCAGTTATGCCGGGACTAGCGGGGGGTCCGGGGAGCTGTTTTTT
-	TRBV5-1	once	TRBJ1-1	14	CASSLGARGTEAFF	TGCGCCAGCAGCCTGGGGGCACGGGGCACTGAAGCTTTCTTT
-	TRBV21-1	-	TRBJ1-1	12	CASSQGQPEAFF	TGTGCCAGCAGCCAGGGACAGCCTGAAGCTTTCTTT
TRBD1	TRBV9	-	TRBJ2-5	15	CASSVLGTGEETQYF	TGTGCCAGCAGCGTACTCGGGACAGGGGAAGAGACCCAGTACTTC
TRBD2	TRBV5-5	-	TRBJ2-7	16	CASSLEVAGGSYEQYF	TGTGCCAGCAGCTTGGAGGTAGCGGGGGGCTCCTACGAGCAGTACTTC
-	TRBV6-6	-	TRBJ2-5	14	CASSYGGAGETQYF	TGTGCCAGCAGTTACGGGGGGGCCGGGGAGACCCAGTACTTC
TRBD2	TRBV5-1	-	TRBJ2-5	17	CASSLTASGGAYETQYF	TGCGCCAGCAGCTTGACGGCTAGCGGGGGGGCCTACGAGACCCAGTACTTC
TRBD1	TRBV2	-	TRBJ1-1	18	CASNREVSGGAEGRHVFF	TGTGCCAGCAATAGAGAAGTTTCAGGGGGCGCGGAGGGGAGGCATGTTTTCTTT
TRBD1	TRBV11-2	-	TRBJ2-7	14	CASSSRTGNAEQYF	TGTGCCAGCAGCTCGCGGACAGGGAATGCCGAGCAGTACTTC
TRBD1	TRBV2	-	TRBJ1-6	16	CASKSDRGSENSPLHF	TGTGCCAGCAAATCGGACAGGGGGAGTGAAAATTCACCCCTCCACTTT
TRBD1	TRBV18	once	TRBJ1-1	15	CASSPSTGGSTEAFF	TGTGCCAGCTCACCTTCGACAGGGGGCAGCACTGAAGCTTTCTTT
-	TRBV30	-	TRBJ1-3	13	CAWGPGSGNTIYF	TGTGCCTGGGGGCCAGGGTCTGGAAACACCATATATTTT
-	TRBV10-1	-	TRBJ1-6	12	CASSDYGGPLHF	TGCGCCAGCAGTGATTACGGAGGTCCCCTCCACTTT
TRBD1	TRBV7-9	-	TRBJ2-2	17	CASSRVAGGASTGELFF	TGTGCCAGCAGCCGGGTGGCAGGGGGCGCGAGCACCGGGGAGCTGTTTTTT
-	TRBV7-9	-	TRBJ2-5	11	CASSLGLTQYF	TGTGCCAGCAGCTTAGGACTGACCCAGTACTTC
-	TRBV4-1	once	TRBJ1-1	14	CASSQAMYATEAFF	TGCGCCAGCAGCCAAGCTATGTATGCCACTGAAGCTTTCTTT
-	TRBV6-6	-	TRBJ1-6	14	CASSYDGDYSPLHF	TGTGCCAGCAGTTACGACGGGGACTATTCACCCCTCCACTTT
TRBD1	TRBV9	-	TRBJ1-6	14	CASSDGTGYSPLHF	TGTGCCAGCAGCGACGGGACAGGATATTCACCCCTCCACTTT
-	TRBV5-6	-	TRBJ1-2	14	CASSLGRATYGYTF	TGTGCCAGCAGCTTGGGCAGGGCTACCTATGGCTACACCTTC
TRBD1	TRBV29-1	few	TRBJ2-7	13	CSVARDRVYEQYF	TGCAGCGTTGCCCGGGACAGGGTCTACGAGCAGTACTTC
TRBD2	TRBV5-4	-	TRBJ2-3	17	CASSRGFGGGAGDTQYF	TGTGCCAGCAGCCGAGGCTTTGGCGGGGGGGCCGGGGATACGCAGTATTTT
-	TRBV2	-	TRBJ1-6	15	CASSEIDSPNSPLHF	TGTGCCAGCAGTGAAATCGACAGCCCGAATTCACCCCTCCACTTT
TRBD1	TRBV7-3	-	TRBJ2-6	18	CASTLRGQGLSGANVLTF	TGTGCCAGCACCCTAAGAGGACAGGGGCTCTCTGGGGCCAACGTCCTGACTTTC
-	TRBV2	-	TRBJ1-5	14	CASSQGFLNQPQHF	TGTGCCAGCAGTCAGGGATTTCTTAATCAGCCCCAGCATTTT
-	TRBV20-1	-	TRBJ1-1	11	CSAGGLTEAFF	TGCAGTGCTGGGGGACTCACTGAAGCTTTCTTT
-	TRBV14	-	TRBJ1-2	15	CASSVLTYPADGYTF	TGTGCCAGCAGCGTACTCACATACCCCGCGGATGGCTACACCTTC
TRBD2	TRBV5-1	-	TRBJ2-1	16	CASSLGPAGGPVEQFF	TGCGCCAGCAGCTTGGGACCAGCGGGGGGGCCCGTTGAGCAGTTCTTC
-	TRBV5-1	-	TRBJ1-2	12	CAHHYPVGGYTF	TGCGCCCACCACTATCCTGTAGGTGGCTACACCTTC
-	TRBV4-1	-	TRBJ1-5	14	CASSHLRGGSPQHF	TGCGCCAGCAGCCACCTGAGGGGGGGATCGCCCCAGCATTTT
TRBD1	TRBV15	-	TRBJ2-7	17	CATSRDLTGAGHYEQYF	TGTGCCACCAGCAGAGACTTAACAGGGGCAGGACACTACGAGCAGTACTTC
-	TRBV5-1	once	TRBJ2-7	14	CASSLSGHPYEQYF	TGCGCCAGCAGCTTGTCGGGACACCCCTACGAGCAGTACTTC
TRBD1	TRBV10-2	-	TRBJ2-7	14	CASSEGTAACEQYF	TGCGCCAGCAGTGAAGGGACAGCGGCCTGCGAGCAGTACTTC
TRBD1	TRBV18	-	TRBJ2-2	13	CASGQENTGELFF	TGTGCCAGCGGACAGGAGAACACCGGGGAGCTGTTTTTT
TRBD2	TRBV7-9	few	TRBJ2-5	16	CASSPAQRGSQETQYF	TGTGCCAGCAGCCCTGCCCAGCGGGGGTCCCAGGAGACCCAGTACTTC
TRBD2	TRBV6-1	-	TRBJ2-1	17	CASSEDSRTSGYNEQFF	TGTGCCAGCAGTGAAGATAGTCGGACTAGCGGTTACAATGAGCAGTTCTTC
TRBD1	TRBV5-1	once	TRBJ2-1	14	CASSLGRGMNEQFF	TGCGCCAGCAGCTTGGGCAGGGGGATGAATGAGCAGTTCTTC